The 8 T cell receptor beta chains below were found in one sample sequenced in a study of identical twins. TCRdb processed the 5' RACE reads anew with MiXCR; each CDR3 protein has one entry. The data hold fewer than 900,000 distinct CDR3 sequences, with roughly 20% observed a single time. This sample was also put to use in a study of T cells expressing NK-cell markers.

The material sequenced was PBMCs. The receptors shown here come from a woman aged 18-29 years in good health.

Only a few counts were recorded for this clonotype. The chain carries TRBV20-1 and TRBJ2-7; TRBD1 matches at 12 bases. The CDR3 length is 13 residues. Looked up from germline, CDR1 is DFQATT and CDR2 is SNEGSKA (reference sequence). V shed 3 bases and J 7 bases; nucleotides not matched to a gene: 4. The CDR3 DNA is TGCAGTGCTAGTAGGGACAGGGGGCGAGAGCAGTACTTC. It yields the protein CSASRDRGREQYF.

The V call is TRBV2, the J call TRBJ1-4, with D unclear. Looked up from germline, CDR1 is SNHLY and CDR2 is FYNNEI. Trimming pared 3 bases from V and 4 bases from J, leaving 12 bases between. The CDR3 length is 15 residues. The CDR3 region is CASSDGRNFNEKLFF. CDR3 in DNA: TGTGCCAGCAGTGATGGACGGAACTTTAATGAAAAACTGTTTTTT.

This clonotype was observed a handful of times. The CDR3 reads CASSSRGANIQYF. CDR3 in DNA: TGTGCCAGCAGTTCCCGGGGAGCGAACATTCAGTACTTC. The chain couples TRBV28 to TRBJ2-4; D is possibly TRBD2 (5 bases). CDR1 is MDHEN, CDR2 SYDVKM, per germline. The CDR3 runs to 13 residues. V gave up 4 bases and J gave up 7 bases, with 11 bases separating them.

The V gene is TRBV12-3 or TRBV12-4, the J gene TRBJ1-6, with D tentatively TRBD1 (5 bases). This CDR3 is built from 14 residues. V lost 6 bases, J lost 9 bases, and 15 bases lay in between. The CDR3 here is CASSSGTSGSPLHF. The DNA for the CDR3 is TGTGCCAGCAGCTCCGGGACGTCGGGTTCACCCCTCCACTTT.

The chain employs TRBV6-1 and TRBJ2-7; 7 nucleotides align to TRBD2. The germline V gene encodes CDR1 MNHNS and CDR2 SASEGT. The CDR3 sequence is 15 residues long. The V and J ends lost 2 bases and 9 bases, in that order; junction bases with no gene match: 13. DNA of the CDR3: TGTGCCAGCAGTGAAACCGCGGGAGTATCTTCCGGGCAGTACTTC. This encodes CASSETAGVSSGQYF.

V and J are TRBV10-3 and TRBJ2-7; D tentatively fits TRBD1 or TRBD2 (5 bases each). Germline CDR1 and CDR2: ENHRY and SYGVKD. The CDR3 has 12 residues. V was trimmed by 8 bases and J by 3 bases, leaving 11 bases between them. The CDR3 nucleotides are TGTGCCATCCAGGGACGACGCTACGAGCAGTACTTC. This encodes CAIQGRRYEQYF.

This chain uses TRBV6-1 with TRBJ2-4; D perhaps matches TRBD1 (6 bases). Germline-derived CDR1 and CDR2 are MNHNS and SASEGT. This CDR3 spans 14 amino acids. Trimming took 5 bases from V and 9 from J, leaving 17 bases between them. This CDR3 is CASSPQGRLGIQYF. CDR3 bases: TGTGCCAGCAGTCCACAGGGACGACTGGGCATTCAGTACTTC.

For the CDR3, the DNA is TGCAGTGCTAGAGATTCCCTCCTAGCGGCAGACAATGAGCAGTTCTTC. It specifies CSARDSLLAADNEQFF. The chain carries TRBV20-1 and TRBJ2-1; 7 bases agree with TRBD2. CDR1 DFQATT and CDR2 SNEGSKA come from the germline V gene (reference sequence). Trimming at V came to 0 bases and at J to 5 bases, leaving 10 bases not matched to a gene. This CDR3 contains 16 residues.